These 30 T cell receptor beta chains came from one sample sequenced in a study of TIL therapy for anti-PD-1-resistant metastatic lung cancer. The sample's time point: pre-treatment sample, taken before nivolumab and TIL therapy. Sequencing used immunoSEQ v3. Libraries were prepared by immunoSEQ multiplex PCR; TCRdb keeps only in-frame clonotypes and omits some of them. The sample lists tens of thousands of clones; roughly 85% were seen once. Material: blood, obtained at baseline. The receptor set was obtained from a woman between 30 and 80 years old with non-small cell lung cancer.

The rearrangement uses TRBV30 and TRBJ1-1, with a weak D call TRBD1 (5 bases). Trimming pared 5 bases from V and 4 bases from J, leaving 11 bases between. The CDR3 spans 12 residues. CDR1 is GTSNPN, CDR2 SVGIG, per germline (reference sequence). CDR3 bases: TGTGCCTGGGGGGGGATGGCCACTGAAGCTTTCTTT. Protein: CAWGGMATEAFF. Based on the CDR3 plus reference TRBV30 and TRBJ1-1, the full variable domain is SQTIHQWPATLVQPVGSPLSLECTVEGTSNPNLYWYRQAAGRGLQLLFYSVGIGQISSEVPQNLSASRPQDRQFILSSKKLLLSDSGFYLCAWGGMATEAFFGQGTRLTVV.

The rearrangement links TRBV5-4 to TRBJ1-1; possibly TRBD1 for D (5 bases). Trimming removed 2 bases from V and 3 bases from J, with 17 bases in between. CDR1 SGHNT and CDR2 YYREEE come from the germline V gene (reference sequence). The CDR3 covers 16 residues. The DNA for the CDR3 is TGTGCCAGCAGCTTATCCGGGGGAGGCAAATACACTGAAGCTTTCTTT. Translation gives CASSLSGGGKYTEAFF.

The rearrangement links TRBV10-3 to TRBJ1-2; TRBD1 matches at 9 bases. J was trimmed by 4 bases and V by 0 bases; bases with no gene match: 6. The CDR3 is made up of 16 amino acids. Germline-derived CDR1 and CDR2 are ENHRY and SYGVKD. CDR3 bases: TGTGCCATCAGTGAGTCAACAGGGGGCGGGAGCTATGGCTACACCTTC. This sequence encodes CAISESTGGGSYGYTF.

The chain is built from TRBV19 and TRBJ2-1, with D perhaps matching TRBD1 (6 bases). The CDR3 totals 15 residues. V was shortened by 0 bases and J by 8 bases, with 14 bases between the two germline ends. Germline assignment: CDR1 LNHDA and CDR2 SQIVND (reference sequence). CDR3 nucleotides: TGTGCCAGTAGTATAGATGGGGGCTATGGCGATGAGCAGTTCTTC. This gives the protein CASSIDGGYGDEQFF.

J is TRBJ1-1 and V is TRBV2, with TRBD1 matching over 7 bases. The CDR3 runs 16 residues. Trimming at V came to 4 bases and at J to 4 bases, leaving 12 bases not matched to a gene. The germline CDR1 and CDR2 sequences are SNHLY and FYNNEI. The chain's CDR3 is CASSGGGGVDSTEAFF. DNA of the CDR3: TGTGCCAGCAGTGGCGGAGGGGGCGTTGATAGCACTGAAGCTTTCTTT.

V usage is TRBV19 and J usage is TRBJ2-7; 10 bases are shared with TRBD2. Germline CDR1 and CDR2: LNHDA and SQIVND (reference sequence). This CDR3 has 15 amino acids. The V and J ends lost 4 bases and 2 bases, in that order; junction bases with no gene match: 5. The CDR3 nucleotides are TGTGCCAGTAGTACTCTAGCGGGGGAAACCTACGAGCAGTACTTC. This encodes CASSTLAGETYEQYF.

Here the CDR3 reads CASSLRQLETGYTF. CDR3 in DNA: TGTGCCAGCAGCTTAAGACAGTTAGAGACTGGCTACACCTTC. The chain is built from TRBV7-9 and TRBJ1-2; the D gene is possibly TRBD1 (5 bases). The CDR3 is 14 amino acids. V shed 2 bases and J shed 7 bases, with 14 bases lying between them. Germline loops: CDR1 SEHNR, CDR2 FQNEAQ (reference sequence).

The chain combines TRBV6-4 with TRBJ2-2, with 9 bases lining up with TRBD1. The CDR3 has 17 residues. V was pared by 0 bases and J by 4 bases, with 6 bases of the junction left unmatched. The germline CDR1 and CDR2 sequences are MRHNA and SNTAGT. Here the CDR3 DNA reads TGTGCCAGCAGTGACTCGTTGGACAGGGGAGGCACCGGGGAGCTGTTTTTT. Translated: CASSDSLDRGGTGELFF.

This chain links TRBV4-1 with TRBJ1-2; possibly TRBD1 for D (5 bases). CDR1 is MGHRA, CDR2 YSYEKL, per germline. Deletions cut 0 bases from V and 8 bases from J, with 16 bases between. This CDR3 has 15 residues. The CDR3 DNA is TGCGCCAGCAGCCAAGATCGTGGCAGGGCAAAAGGCTACACCTTC. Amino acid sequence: CASSQDRGRAKGYTF.

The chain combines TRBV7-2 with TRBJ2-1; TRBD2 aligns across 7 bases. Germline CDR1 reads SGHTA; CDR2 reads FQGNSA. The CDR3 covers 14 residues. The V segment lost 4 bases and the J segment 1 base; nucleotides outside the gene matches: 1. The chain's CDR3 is CASSWTSSYNEQFF. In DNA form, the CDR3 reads TGTGCCAGCAGCTGGACTAGTTCCTACAATGAGCAGTTCTTC.

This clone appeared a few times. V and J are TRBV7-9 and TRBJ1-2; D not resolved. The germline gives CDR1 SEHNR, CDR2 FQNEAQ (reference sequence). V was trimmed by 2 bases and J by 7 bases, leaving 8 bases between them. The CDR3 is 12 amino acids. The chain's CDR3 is CASSLPRAGYTF. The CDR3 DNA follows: TGTGCCAGCAGCTTACCCCGGGCTGGCTACACCTTC.

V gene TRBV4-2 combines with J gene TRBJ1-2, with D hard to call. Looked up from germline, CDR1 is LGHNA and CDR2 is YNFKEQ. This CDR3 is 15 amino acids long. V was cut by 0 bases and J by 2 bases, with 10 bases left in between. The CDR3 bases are TGTGCCAGCAGCCAAGAATCCGGGATAAACTATGGCTACACCTTC. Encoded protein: CASSQESGINYGYTF.

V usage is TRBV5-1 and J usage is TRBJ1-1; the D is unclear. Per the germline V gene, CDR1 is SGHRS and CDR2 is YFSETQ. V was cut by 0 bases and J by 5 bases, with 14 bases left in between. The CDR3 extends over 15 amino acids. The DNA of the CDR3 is TGCGCCAGCAGCTTGGAAGTGGGTGGAACAACTGAAGCTTTCTTT. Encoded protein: CASSLEVGGTTEAFF.

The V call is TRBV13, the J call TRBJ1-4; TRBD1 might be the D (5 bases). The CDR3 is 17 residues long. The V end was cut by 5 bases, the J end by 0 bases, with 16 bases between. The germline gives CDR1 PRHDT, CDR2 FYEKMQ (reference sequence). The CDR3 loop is CASSRGEGRSTNEKLFF. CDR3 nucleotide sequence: TGTGCCAGCAGCCGAGGGGAGGGCCGTTCAACTAATGAAAAACTGTTTTTT.

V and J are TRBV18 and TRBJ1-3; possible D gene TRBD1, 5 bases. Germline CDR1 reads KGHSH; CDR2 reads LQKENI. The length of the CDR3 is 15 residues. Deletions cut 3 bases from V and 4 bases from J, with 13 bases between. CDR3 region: CASSPNSGKGNTIYF. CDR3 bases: TGTGCCAGCTCACCTAATTCAGGGAAAGGAAACACCATATATTTT.

This CDR3 reads CASSPLPGSGELFF. In DNA form, the CDR3 reads TGTGCCAGCTCACCACTCCCGGGGTCCGGGGAGCTGTTTTTT. This chain uses TRBV18 with TRBJ2-2, with D perhaps TRBD2 (5 bases). Germline loops: CDR1 KGHSH, CDR2 LQKENI. The CDR3 runs to 14 residues. The V gene lost 1 base and the J gene lost 6 bases, with 9 bases spanning the gap.

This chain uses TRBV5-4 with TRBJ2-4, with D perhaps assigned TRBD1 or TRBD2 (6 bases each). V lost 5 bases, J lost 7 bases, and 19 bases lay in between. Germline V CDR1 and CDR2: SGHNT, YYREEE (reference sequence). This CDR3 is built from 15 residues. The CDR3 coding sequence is TGTGCCAGCAGATCGATAGGGGGGACTGATAACATTCAGTACTTC. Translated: CASRSIGGTDNIQYF.

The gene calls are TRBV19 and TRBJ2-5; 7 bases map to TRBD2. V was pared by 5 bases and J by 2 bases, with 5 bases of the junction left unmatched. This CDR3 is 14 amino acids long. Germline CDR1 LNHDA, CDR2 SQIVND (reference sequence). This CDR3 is CASSGGAGQETQYF. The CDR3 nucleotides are TGTGCCAGTAGTGGGGGAGCGGGACAAGAGACCCAGTACTTC.

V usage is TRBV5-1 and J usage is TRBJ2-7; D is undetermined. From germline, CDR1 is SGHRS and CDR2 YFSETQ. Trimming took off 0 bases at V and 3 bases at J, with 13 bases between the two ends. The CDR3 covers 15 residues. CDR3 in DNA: TGCGCCAGCAGCTTGGGGGGAACCAAGGACTACGAGCAGTACTTC. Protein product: CASSLGGTKDYEQYF.

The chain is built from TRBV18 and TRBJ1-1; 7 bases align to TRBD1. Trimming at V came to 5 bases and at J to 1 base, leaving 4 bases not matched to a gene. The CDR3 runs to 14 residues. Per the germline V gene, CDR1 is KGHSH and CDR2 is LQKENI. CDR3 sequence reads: CASSVTGENTEAFF. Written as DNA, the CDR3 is TGTGCCAGCTCAGTTACAGGGGAGAACACTGAAGCTTTCTTT.

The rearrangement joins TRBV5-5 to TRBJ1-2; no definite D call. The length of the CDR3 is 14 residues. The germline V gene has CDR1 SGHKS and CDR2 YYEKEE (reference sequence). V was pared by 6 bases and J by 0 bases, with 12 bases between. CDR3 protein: CASTENLANYGYTF. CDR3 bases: TGTGCCAGCACCGAAAACCTAGCTAACTATGGCTACACCTTC.

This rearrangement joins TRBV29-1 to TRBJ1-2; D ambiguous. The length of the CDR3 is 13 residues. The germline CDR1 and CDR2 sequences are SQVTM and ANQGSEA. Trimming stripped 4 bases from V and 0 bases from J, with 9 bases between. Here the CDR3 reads CSVVGWANYGYTF. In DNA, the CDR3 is TGCAGCGTTGTGGGGTGGGCTAACTATGGCTACACCTTC. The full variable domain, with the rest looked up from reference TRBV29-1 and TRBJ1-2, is SAVISQKPSRDICQRGTSLTIQCQVDSQVTMMFWYRQQPGQSLTLIATANQGSEATYESGFVIDKFPISRPNLTFSTLTVSNMSPEDSSIYLCSVVGWANYGYTFGSGTRLTVV.

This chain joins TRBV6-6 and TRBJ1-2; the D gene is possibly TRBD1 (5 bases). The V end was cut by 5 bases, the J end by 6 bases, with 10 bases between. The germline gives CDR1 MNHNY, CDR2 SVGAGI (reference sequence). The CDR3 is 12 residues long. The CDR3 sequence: CASSTPGNGYTF. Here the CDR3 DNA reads TGTGCCAGCAGTACCCCAGGGAATGGCTACACCTTC.

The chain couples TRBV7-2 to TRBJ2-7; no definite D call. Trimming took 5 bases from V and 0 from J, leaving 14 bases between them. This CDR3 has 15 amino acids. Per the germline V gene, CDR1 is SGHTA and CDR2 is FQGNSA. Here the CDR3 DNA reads TGTGCCAGCAGCCAAGAACCGGGTAACTCCTACGAGCAGTACTTC. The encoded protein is CASSQEPGNSYEQYF.

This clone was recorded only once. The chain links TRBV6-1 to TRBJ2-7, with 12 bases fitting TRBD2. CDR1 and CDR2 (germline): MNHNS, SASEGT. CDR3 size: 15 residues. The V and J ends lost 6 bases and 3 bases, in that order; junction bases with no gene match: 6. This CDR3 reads CASRTRTSGDYEQYF. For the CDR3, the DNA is TGTGCCAGCAGAACGAGGACTAGCGGGGACTACGAGCAGTACTTC.

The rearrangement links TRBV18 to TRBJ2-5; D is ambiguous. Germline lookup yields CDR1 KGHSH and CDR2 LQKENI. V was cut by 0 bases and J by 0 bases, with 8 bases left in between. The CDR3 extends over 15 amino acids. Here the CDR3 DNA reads TGTGCCAGCTCACCACCGACGGGTTACCAAGAGACCCAGTACTTC. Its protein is CASSPPTGYQETQYF.

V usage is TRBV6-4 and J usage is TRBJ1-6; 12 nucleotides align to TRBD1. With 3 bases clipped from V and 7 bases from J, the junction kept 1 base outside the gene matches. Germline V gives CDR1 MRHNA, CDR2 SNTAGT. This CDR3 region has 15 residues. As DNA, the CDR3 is TGTGCCAGCAGTGAGGGACAGGGGGCGAATTCACCCCTCCACTTT. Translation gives CASSEGQGANSPLHF.

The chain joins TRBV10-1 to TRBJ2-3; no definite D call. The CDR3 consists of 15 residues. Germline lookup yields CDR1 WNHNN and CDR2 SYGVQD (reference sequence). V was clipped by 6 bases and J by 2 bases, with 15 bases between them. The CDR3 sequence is CASSPSFGNTDTQYF. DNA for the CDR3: TGCGCCAGCAGCCCGTCCTTTGGGAACACAGATACGCAGTATTTT.

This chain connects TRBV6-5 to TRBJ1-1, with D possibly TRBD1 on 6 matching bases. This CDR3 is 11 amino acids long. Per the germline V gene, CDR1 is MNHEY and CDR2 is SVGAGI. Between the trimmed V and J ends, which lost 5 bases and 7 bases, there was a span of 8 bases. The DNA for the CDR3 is TGTGCCAGCAGTGAACAGGGTGAAGCTTTCTTT. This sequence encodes CASSEQGEAFF.

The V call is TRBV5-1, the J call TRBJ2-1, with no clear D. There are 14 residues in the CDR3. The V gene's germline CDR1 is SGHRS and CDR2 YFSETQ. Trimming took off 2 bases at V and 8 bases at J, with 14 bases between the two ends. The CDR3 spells CASSLADGWYEQFF. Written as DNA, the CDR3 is TGCGCCAGCAGCTTAGCAGACGGGTGGTATGAGCAGTTCTTC.